These 30 T cell receptor beta chains share one sample of origin, sequenced in a study of shared clonotypes between healthy human individuals (dated by TCRdb to about 2020). The method behind the library was the immunoSEQ multiplex PCR assay. TCRdb holds this immuneACCESS table with in-frame rearrangements only. Some clones are missing; in checked studies, unresolved V genes explain under half, and the rest has no known cause. Recorded for this sample are 2 million to 3 million clones; over 85% of them occurred a single time. The ten largest clones represent more than 0.35% of the sample. The sequenced material came from naive CD4+ T cells from PBMCs. The cell subset or site label for this specimen denotes: CD45RA+ positively selected. The receptor set was obtained from a man between 18 and 35 years old in good health. Some clones in this sample may be carry-over from other donors' samples.

The chain couples TRBV7-3 to TRBJ2-1, with 12 nucleotides matching TRBD2. Germline trimming cut 2 bases from V and 4 bases from J; bases unmatched to any gene: 15. CDR3 size: 20 residues. CDR1 and CDR2 from the germline V gene are SGHTA and FQGTGA. CDR3 DNA sequence: TGTGCCAGCAGCTTATCGGGGACTAGCGGGTCCTATTTCTCGTACAATGAGCAGTTCTTC. Translated, it gives CASSLSGTSGSYFSYNEQFF.

The chain links TRBV27 to TRBJ2-5; weak D call: TRBD1 (6 bases). Germline CDR1 MNHEY, CDR2 SMNVEV (reference sequence). The germline V and J ends were trimmed by 6 bases and 4 bases, with 6 bases remaining between them. The CDR3 has 11 amino acids. The CDR3 region is CASRQGETQYF. CDR3 coding DNA: TGTGCCAGCAGACAGGGAGAGACCCAGTACTTC.

On this clone itself: Additional DNA sequences in this sample encode the identical CDR3. As DNA, the CDR3 is TGTGCCAGCTCCAGGGACAGCCTATACGAGCAGTACTTC. Translating gives CASSRDSLYEQYF. This chain joins TRBV18 and TRBJ2-7, with 7 nucleotides matching TRBD1. The CDR3 contains 13 residues. V lost 6 bases to trimming and J lost 4 bases; unmatched junction nucleotides: 6. The germline gives CDR1 KGHSH, CDR2 LQKENI.

This chain connects TRBV19 to TRBJ1-2; D possibly corresponds to TRBD1 (6 bases). The ends were cut back, 8 bases at V and 8 bases at J, with 15 bases in the middle. Germline-derived CDR1 and CDR2 are LNHDA and SQIVND (reference sequence). The CDR3 spans 12 residues. The CDR3 here is CASRRQAGGYTF. The CDR3 DNA reads TGTGCCAGTCGAAGACAGGCTGGAGGCTACACCTTC.

This clone was seen a few times. The V gene is TRBV18, the J gene TRBJ1-1; tentatively, D is TRBD1 (5 bases). Trimming shortened V by 4 bases and J by 0 bases, and 12 bases separated the two germline ends. The CDR3 consists of 15 residues. The germline CDR1 and CDR2 sequences are KGHSH and LQKENI. The CDR3 region is CASSRGGTLNTEAFF. The CDR3 DNA reads TGTGCCAGCTCACGGGGAGGGACTTTGAACACTGAAGCTTTCTTT.

This clone was observed a single time. The rearrangement joins TRBV7-9 to TRBJ2-3; 8 bases align to TRBD2. Germline CDR1 and CDR2: SEHNR and FQNEAQ (reference sequence). The J segment lost 2 bases and the V segment lost 8 bases, leaving 6 bases of the junction unmatched. This CDR3 comprises 14 residues. The CDR3 DNA reads as TGTGCCAGCCACATAGCGGGATTCACAGATACGCAGTATTTT. Amino acid sequence: CASHIAGFTDTQYF.

The rearrangement joins TRBV5-1 to TRBJ1-4; D uncertain. Trimming shortened V by 5 bases and J by 5 bases, and 13 bases separated the two germline ends. Per the germline V gene, CDR1 is SGHRS and CDR2 is YFSETQ. The CDR3 has 14 residues. CDR3 amino acids: CASREMGSNEKLFF. The DNA of the CDR3 is TGCGCCAGCAGGGAAATGGGATCAAATGAAAAACTGTTTTTT. The whole variable domain, filled in from reference TRBV5-1 and TRBJ1-4, reads KAGVTQTPRYLIKTRGQQVTLSCSPISGHRSVSWYQQTPGQGLQFLFEYFSETQRNKGNFPGRFSGRQFSNSRSEMNVSTLELGDSALYLCASREMGSNEKLFFGSGTQLSVL.

This rearrangement joins TRBV7-8 to TRBJ1-1; D call uncertain. Germline V gives CDR1 SGHVS, CDR2 FQNEAQ. Trimming took 1 base from V and 8 from J, leaving 8 bases between them. The CDR3 has 12 amino acids. The CDR3 sequence is CASSLESAEAFF. For the CDR3, the DNA is TGTGCCAGCAGCTTAGAGTCGGCCGAAGCTTTCTTT.

The J gene is TRBJ2-7, the V gene TRBV5-4; TRBD2 is a possible D gene (5 bases). Deletions cut 2 bases from V and 2 bases from J, with 14 bases between. CDR1 and CDR2 (germline): SGHNT, YYREEE (reference sequence). CDR3 length equals 15 residues. The CDR3 loop is CASSLFPGIPYEQYF. As DNA, the CDR3 is TGTGCCAGCAGCTTATTTCCCGGGATCCCCTACGAGCAGTACTTC.

The chain is built from TRBV6-6 and TRBJ2-1, with TRBD2 identical over 8 bases. CDR1 is MNHNY and CDR2 is SVGAGI in the germline V gene (reference sequence). This CDR3 has 14 residues. This CDR3 is CAAALSSGYNEQFF. CDR3 DNA sequence: TGTGCAGCAGCACTGTCTAGCGGGTACAATGAGCAGTTCTTC.

V is TRBV6-1 and J is TRBJ2-4; 9 positions agree with TRBD1. Per germline, CDR1 MNHNS and CDR2 SASEGT. This CDR3 region has 19 residues. J lost 0 bases, V lost 4 bases, and 13 bases had no gene match. The CDR3 here is CASSGVAGQGVLAKNIQYF. The CDR3 DNA is TGTGCCAGCAGTGGGGTGGCGGGACAGGGAGTACTAGCCAAAAACATTCAGTACTTC.

The chain uses TRBV19 and TRBJ2-1; D possibly corresponds to TRBD2 (5 bases). This CDR3 has 16 amino acids. The V end was cut by 6 bases, the J end by 5 bases, with 20 bases between. CDR1 is LNHDA and CDR2 is SQIVND in the germline V gene (reference sequence). Here the CDR3 reads CASSPKDSSRNNEQFF. Here the CDR3 DNA reads TGTGCCAGTAGCCCGAAGGACTCCAGCAGGAACAATGAGCAGTTCTTC. The full variable domain, in which reference TRBV19 and TRBJ2-1 provide the parts outside the CDR3, is DGGITQSPKYLFRKEGQNVTLSCEQNLNHDAMYWYRQDPGQGLRLIYYSQIVNDFQKGDIAEGYSVSREKKESFPLTVTSAQKNPTAFYLCASSPKDSSRNNEQFFGPGTRLTVL.

The V and J genes are TRBV7-3 and TRBJ2-1; D is perhaps TRBD1 or TRBD2 (5 bases each). Trimming took off 0 bases at V and 8 bases at J, with 11 bases between the two ends. The CDR3 loop spans 14 amino acids. Germline V gives CDR1 SGHTA, CDR2 FQGTGA. CDR3 region: CASSLTGTADEQFF. The CDR3 DNA reads as TGTGCCAGCAGCTTAACCGGGACGGCGGATGAGCAGTTCTTC. Variable domain in full (rest from reference TRBV7-3 and TRBJ2-1): GAGVSQTPSNKVTEKGKYVELRCDPISGHTALYWYRQSLGQGPEFLIYFQGTGAADDSGLPNDRFFAVRPEGSVSTLKIQRTERGDSAVYLCASSLTGTADEQFFGPGTRLTVL.

This sequence joins TRBV28 and TRBJ1-5; TRBD1 might be the D (6 bases). The germline CDR1 and CDR2 sequences are MDHEN and SYDVKM. Trimming took off 5 bases at V and 5 bases at J, with 16 bases between the two ends. This CDR3 spans 15 amino acids. Here the CDR3 reads CASSRTGSMHQPQHF. The CDR3 DNA sequence: TGTGCCAGCAGTCGTACAGGGTCAATGCATCAGCCCCAGCATTTT.

This chain connects TRBV5-5 to TRBJ2-2; D uncertain. CDR1 and CDR2 (germline): SGHKS, YYEKEE (reference sequence). V was shortened by 0 bases and J by 2 bases, with 5 bases between the two germline ends. This CDR3 contains 14 residues. CDR3 bases: TGTGCCAGCAGCTTGGTGGGAAACACCGGGGAGCTGTTTTTT. It yields the protein CASSLVGNTGELFF.

Notes on this clone: One junction end disagrees with the germline gene, perhaps due to a read error. This CDR3 is CASSPLQEAQYF. The CDR3 DNA sequence: TGTGCCAGCTCACCACTTCAAGAGGCCCAGTACTTC. The chain recombines TRBV18 with TRBJ2-5, with D unclear. This CDR3 contains 12 residues. Germline V gives CDR1 KGHSH, CDR2 LQKENI. The full variable domain, completed using reference TRBV18 and TRBJ2-5, is NAGVMQNPRHLVRRRGQEARLRCSPMKGHSHVYWYRQLPEEGLKFMVYLQKENIIDESGMPKERFSAEFPKEGPSILRIQQVVRGDSAAYFCASSPLQEAQYFGPGTRLLVL.

This chain joins TRBV30 and TRBJ2-7, with D hard to call. Germline V lookup: CDR1 GTSNPN, CDR2 SVGIG (reference sequence). Trimming took off 1 base at V and 7 bases at J, with 14 bases between the two ends. This CDR3 is 13 amino acids long. CDR3 bases: TGTGCCTGGAGTGGGGCAGTCCTTTGGGAGCAGTACTTC. It translates to CAWSGAVLWEQYF.

The rearrangement links TRBV7-3 to TRBJ1-1, with D possibly matching TRBD1 (6 bases). V was clipped by 5 bases and J by 6 bases, with 19 bases between them. CDR1 and CDR2 (germline): SGHTA, FQGTGA. The CDR3 has 15 residues. CDR3 DNA: TGTGCCAGCAGCGCCCTCGGGGGCGCCTCGCCTGAAGCTTTCTTT. It translates to CASSALGGASPEAFF.

The V call is TRBV7-3, the J call TRBJ2-1, with D perhaps being TRBD1 or TRBD2 (5 bases each). This CDR3 spans 15 amino acids. Germline assignment: CDR1 SGHTA and CDR2 FQGTGA. V lost 3 bases, J lost 8 bases, and 17 bases lay in between. DNA for the CDR3: TGTGCCAGCAGCTTCGACAGCTCCAGAGCGGATGAGCAGTTCTTC. It yields the protein CASSFDSSRADEQFF.

The chain employs TRBV28 and TRBJ1-5; D may be TRBD1 (5 bases). The V end lost 4 bases, the J end lost 7 bases, and 23 bases lay between the germline ends. The CDR3 runs to 17 residues. Germline V gene sequence: CDR1 MDHEN, CDR2 SYDVKM. The CDR3 bases are TGTGCCAGCAGTTCCCCCCCAGGACACCGTATGGGACAGCCCCAGCATTTT. Amino acids: CASSSPPGHRMGQPQHF.

The chain has TRBV7-3 and TRBJ2-1; D is unresolved. Trimming stripped 5 bases from V and 9 bases from J, with 11 bases between. Germline lookup yields CDR1 SGHTA and CDR2 FQGTGA. The length of the CDR3 is 12 residues. CDR3 DNA sequence: TGTGCCAGCAGCGAAAAGTTGGGTGAGCAGTTCTTC. This encodes CASSEKLGEQFF.

The table lists this clone with a count of one. The chain couples TRBV7-2 to TRBJ2-6; TRBD2 is a possible D gene (6 bases). The germline V gene has CDR1 SGHTA and CDR2 FQGNSA. V was shortened by 5 bases and J by 0 bases, with 8 bases between the two germline ends. The CDR3 totals 15 residues. CDR3 residues: CASSLGSSGANVLTF. The CDR3 DNA sequence: TGTGCCAGCAGCCTCGGGAGCTCTGGGGCCAACGTCCTGACTTTC.

The V call is TRBV5-1, the J call TRBJ1-4, with a weak D call TRBD1 (6 bases). The CDR3 is 14 amino acids. The germline gives CDR1 SGHRS, CDR2 YFSETQ. V was shortened by 7 bases and J by 3 bases, with 13 bases between the two germline ends. DNA of the CDR3: TGCGCCAGCCGGGTGGGGGCGTCTAATGAAAAACTGTTTTTT. This gives the protein CASRVGASNEKLFF.

The chain combines TRBV2 with TRBJ1-1; perhaps TRBD1 as D (5 bases). Germline CDR1 reads SNHLY; CDR2 reads FYNNEI. Deletions cut 7 bases from V and 1 base from J, with 16 bases between. The CDR3 covers 15 residues. The CDR3 region has the DNA TGTGCCAGCAAAGAAAGTTGGGGGGAGAACACTGAAGCTTTCTTT. This codes for CASKESWGENTEAFF. Based on the CDR3 plus reference TRBV2 and TRBJ1-1, the full variable domain is EPEVTQTPSHQVTQMGQEVILRCVPISNHLYFYWYRQILGQKVEFLVSFYNNEISEKSEIFDDQFSVERPDGSNFTLKIRSTKLEDSAMYFCASKESWGENTEAFFGQGTRLTVV.

This rearrangement joins TRBV5-6 to TRBJ1-1; D is uncertain. CDR1 and CDR2 (germline): SGHDT, YYEEEE. The CDR3 is 12 amino acids. Trimming shortened V by 4 bases and J by 8 bases, and 12 bases separated the two germline ends. CDR3 residues: CASSLRLGEAFF. The CDR3 coding sequence is TGTGCCAGCAGCCTTCGGCTCGGGGAAGCTTTCTTT.

The chain couples TRBV7-8 to TRBJ2-1, with 7 bases lining up with TRBD2. The germline gives CDR1 SGHVS, CDR2 FQNEAQ. The CDR3 runs 20 residues. The trim removed 2 bases at V and 6 bases at J, leaving 22 bases unmatched. The chain's CDR3 is CASSLLLGRGSQRVSNEQFF. As DNA, the CDR3 is TGTGCCAGCAGCTTACTTCTCGGCCGCGGGAGCCAACGGGTTTCCAATGAGCAGTTCTTC.

This chain uses TRBV5-1 with TRBJ1-2, with D unresolved. This CDR3 region has 17 residues. V was trimmed by 4 bases and J by 4 bases, leaving 23 bases between them. Per germline, CDR1 SGHRS and CDR2 YFSETQ. In DNA form, the CDR3 reads TGCGCCAGCAGCCTGAATGAGTCACAACAAGGCCCCTATGGCTACACCTTC. Protein product: CASSLNESQQGPYGYTF.

The chain links TRBV15 to TRBJ2-7; 8 bases fit TRBD2. The CDR3 has 15 residues. The V segment lost 1 base and the J segment 2 bases; nucleotides outside the gene matches: 4. CDR1 is LNHNV and CDR2 is YYDKDF in the germline V gene (reference sequence). CDR3 in amino acids: CATSRGSGSPYEQYF. The CDR3 bases are TGTGCCACCAGCAGAGGGAGCGGGAGTCCCTACGAGCAGTACTTC. The whole variable domain, remainder taken from reference TRBV15 and TRBJ2-7, is DAMVIQNPRYQVTQFGKPVTLSCSQTLNHNVMYWYQQKSSQAPKLLFHYYDKDFNNEADTPDNFQSRRPNTSFCFLDIRSPGLGDTAMYLCATSRGSGSPYEQYFGPGTRLTVT.

The chain is built from TRBV19 and TRBJ1-2; 8 bases map to TRBD1. Germline V gene sequence: CDR1 LNHDA, CDR2 SQIVND (reference sequence). After removal of 3 bases from V and 0 bases from J, the junction contained 0 bases not matched to a gene. The CDR3 sequence is 14 residues long. The DNA for the CDR3 is TGTGCCAGTAGTATCAGGGGGCCTAACTATGGCTACACCTTC. Residues: CASSIRGPNYGYTF.

This rearrangement joins TRBV28 to TRBJ2-7, with TRBD2 matching 9 bases. The CDR3 sequence is 17 residues long. CDR1 is MDHEN and CDR2 is SYDVKM in the germline V gene. The V gene end was trimmed by 6 bases and the J gene end by 3 bases; junction bases not matched to a gene: 15. CDR3 nucleotide sequence: TGTGCCAGCAGAAGTTGGGGCTTAGCGGGAGAGGGCTACGAGCAGTACTTC. Protein product: CASRSWGLAGEGYEQYF.